This TCR beta chain was identified during a study of read filtering for tumor transcriptome and immune sequencing. Overall study findings and caveats: The CD138-negative fraction was mixed bone marrow immune cells, not pure T cells.

A note on this clonotype: Its antigen is currently unknown.

This library used around 400 ng RNA and molecular barcoded adaptors spanning alpha/delta and beta/gamma chains. TCRdb redid the calling of the reads with MiXCR, one entry per CDR3 protein. The sample gives about 93,000 distinct CDR3 sequences, 20% to 25% of which show up once; about an eighth is in the top ten. V was pared by 0 bases and J by 9 bases, with 8 bases between. The CDR3 totals 13 residues. Germline CDR1 is MGHRA and CDR2 is YSYEKL. This TCR came from a donor aged 40 or over with multiple myeloma. The source material was a population of CD138-negative cells sorted from bone marrow. V and J are TRBV4-1 and TRBJ2-2; unclear D gene. The CDR3 loop reads CASSQDPNRELFF. CDR3 DNA sequence: TGCGCCAGCAGCCAAGATCCCAACAGGGAGCTGTTTTTT.